This entry lists 13 T cell receptor beta chains sequenced from one sample in a study of regulatory T cells in long-lasting Graves disease. HTBI primers from iRepertoire and Arm-PCR of CDR3 regions yielded the TCR beta libraries. Using its own MiXCR run on the multiplex PCR reads, TCRdb lists one record per CDR3 protein. The table shows 350,000 to 450,000 distinct CDR3 sequences, with under 25% occurring only once. Indicated time point: persistent/refractory GD, antithyroid drugs over 5 years with positive TRAb. From PBMCs, RNA was extracted and then used to make the TCR library. The source material was peripheral blood mononuclear cells (PBMCs), sampled when the disease was refractory, from a patient treated with antithyroid drugs. These receptors were taken from a female donor with Graves disease.

This sequence joins TRBV18 and TRBJ2-7; 8 nucleotides match TRBD1. The CDR3 totals 15 residues. In germline, CDR1 is KGHSH, CDR2 LQKENI. The V gene end was trimmed by 5 bases and the J gene end by 3 bases; junction bases not matched to a gene: 9. The CDR3 loop is CASSKGQGQIYEQYF. The CDR3 coding sequence is TGTGCCAGCTCAAAAGGACAGGGTCAAATCTACGAGCAGTACTTC.

This clonotype was counted ten times or more. The CDR3 is CSGDIGVNTEAFF. The CDR3, as DNA: TGCAGCGGGGACATAGGGGTGAACACTGAAGCTTTCTTT. The chain links TRBV29-1 to TRBJ1-1, with D perhaps matching TRBD1 (6 bases). The CDR3 is 13 residues long. Germline assignment: CDR1 SQVTM and CDR2 ANQGSEA. Deletions cut 7 bases from V and 0 bases from J, with 12 bases between.

The gene calls are TRBV3-1 and TRBJ1-1; possibly TRBD1 for D (5 bases). The V and J ends lost 4 bases and 8 bases respectively, with 8 bases between them. CDR3 size: 11 residues. Germline V gene sequence: CDR1 LGHDT, CDR2 YNNKEL (reference sequence). The CDR3 DNA reads TGTGCCAGCAGCCGCCGGGACGAAGCTTTCTTT. Its translation: CASSRRDEAFF.

This clonotype appeared many times. V usage is TRBV15 and J usage is TRBJ1-5, with D perhaps TRBD1 (5 bases). This CDR3 is built from 14 residues. Germline V gene lookup returns CDR1 LNHNV and CDR2 YYDKDF (reference sequence). V was trimmed by 9 bases and J by 2 bases, leaving 14 bases between them. The CDR3 spells CATRDDMRNQPQHF. The CDR3, as DNA: TGTGCCACTCGGGACGATATGCGCAATCAGCCCCAGCATTTT. The full variable domain, with the rest looked up from reference TRBV15 and TRBJ1-5, is DAMVIQNPRYQVTQFGKPVTLSCSQTLNHNVMYWYQQKSSQAPKLLFHYYDKDFNNEADTPDNFQSRRPNTSFCFLDIRSPGLGDTAMYLCATRDDMRNQPQHFGDGTRLSIL.

Only a few counts were recorded for this clonotype. The V call is TRBV12-3 or TRBV12-4, the J call TRBJ2-2; D uncertain. The CDR3 covers 14 residues. V lost 2 bases to trimming and J lost 7 bases, with 11 bases between them. The CDR3 sequence: CASSLRAINGELFF. DNA of the CDR3: TGTGCCAGCAGTTTACGGGCCATTAACGGGGAGCTGTTTTTT.

As concerns this clonotype: A much more abundant neighbour one base away suggests this may be a read error. The V call is TRBV12-3 or TRBV12-4, the J call TRBJ1-2; 8 nucleotides line up with TRBD1. The V segment lost 8 bases and the J segment 10 bases; nucleotides outside the gene matches: 15. This CDR3 has 14 amino acids. CDR3: CASRAGTGVVDYTF. CDR3 in DNA: TGTGCCAGCCGGGCGGGGACAGGAGTAGTTGACTACACCTTC.

This rearrangement joins TRBV19 to TRBJ1-5, with D unresolved. The CDR3 is 12 residues long. Germline CDR1 and CDR2: LNHDA and SQIVND (reference sequence). Between the trimmed V and J ends, which lost 7 bases and 4 bases, there was a span of 8 bases. Written as DNA, the CDR3 is TGTGCCAGTAACTACGGGAATCAGCCCCAGCATTTT. Translated: CASNYGNQPQHF.

This clonotype showed up just a few times. In DNA form, the CDR3 reads TGTGCCAGCACAAAAGGGACAGTGGATAGCAATCAGCCCCAGCATTTT. The encoded protein is CASTKGTVDSNQPQHF. This chain connects TRBV6-1 to TRBJ1-5; 7 bases map to TRBD1. Germline CDR1 reads MNHNS; CDR2 reads SASEGT. The CDR3 spans 16 residues. V dropped 7 bases and J dropped 0; count of bases not matched to a gene: 9.

This clonotype appeared many times. V and J are TRBV6-1 and TRBJ2-7; D might be TRBD1 or TRBD2, each matching 5 bases. Germline values: CDR1 MNHNS, CDR2 SASEGT. V was trimmed by 8 bases and J by 3 bases, leaving 11 bases between them. There are 12 residues in the CDR3. The chain's CDR3 is CASRDGFYEQYF. The CDR3 DNA reads as TGTGCCAGCCGGGACGGATTCTACGAGCAGTACTTC.

This clonotype was counted many times. The chain employs TRBV20-1 and TRBJ1-1; possibly TRBD1 for D (5 bases). Germline assignment: CDR1 DFQATT and CDR2 SNEGSKA (reference sequence). V lost 8 bases, J lost 1 base, and 11 bases lay in between. The CDR3 is 12 residues long. CDR3 bases: TGCAGTCCTGACAGTCCGAACACTGAAGCTTTCTTT. As protein: CSPDSPNTEAFF.

This clonotype was counted many times. The J gene is TRBJ1-5, the V gene TRBV2; D is unclear. The CDR3 extends over 15 amino acids. V was clipped by 4 bases and J by 3 bases, with 13 bases between them. CDR1 is SNHLY, CDR2 FYNNEI, per germline. The CDR3 region has the DNA TGTGCCAGCAGTGTGGTCGCGGGTTTCAATCAGCCCCAGCATTTT. This sequence encodes CASSVVAGFNQPQHF.

Of note for this clonotype: This may stem from a read error, because a much larger clone lies one nucleotide away. V is TRBV29-1 and J is TRBJ1-2, with D possibly matching TRBD1 (5 bases). The CDR3 is 13 amino acids. Looked up from germline, CDR1 is SQVTM and CDR2 is ANQGSEA. The CDR3: CSVDSGPRYGYAF. CDR3 coding DNA: TGCAGCGTTGACTCAGGGCCACGCTATGGCTACGCCTTC.

This rearrangement joins TRBV20-1 to TRBJ2-2, with D tentatively TRBD1 or TRBD2 (5 bases each). The V gene's germline CDR1 is DFQATT and CDR2 SNEGSKA (reference sequence). V was cut by 1 base and J by 7 bases, with 13 bases left in between. The length of the CDR3 is 14 residues. The CDR3 loop is CSARVGERGGELFF. For the CDR3, the DNA is TGCAGTGCTAGAGTCGGGGAGAGGGGCGGGGAGCTGTTTTTT.